This T cell receptor (beta chain) was captured by sequencing in a study of T cell responses to AZD1222 COVID-19 vaccine. The study's findings and limits: The donor cohort was predominantly white British with a female majority, and clonal diversity may have been underestimated. When two AZD1222 doses had been given, Spike-specific TCR breadth and depth rose. The reported proportion of spike-specific TCRs targeting unmutated variant regions was nearly half.

Measured with immunoSEQ multiplex PCR; TCRdb has only the in-frame clones, and not every one. The sample yields about 120,000 clones, around 90% seen once. A word on this clone: The antigen is not known.

Between the trimmed V and J ends, which lost 1 base and 2 bases, there was a span of 9 bases. Germline assignment: CDR1 SEHNR and CDR2 FQNEAQ (reference sequence). This CDR3 contains 15 residues. Source: peripheral blood, taken on day 0 of AZD1222 vaccination. The receptor's source is an adult in good health. The rearrangement links TRBV7-9 to TRBJ1-5, with D hard to call. DNA of the CDR3: TGTGCCAGCAGCTTAGGTCGGCAGGGCAATCAGCCCCAGCATTTT. It codes for CASSLGRQGNQPQHF.